This paragraph reports one T cell receptor beta chain. The antigen it binds to is not known. Compared with germline, one end of the junction differs, possibly owing to a read error. Using a constant-region primer and ProtoScript II reverse transcriptase, TCRbeta-specific cDNA was reverse-transcribed from 500 to 650 ng total RNA. TCRbeta libraries were built with three nested multiplex PCR rounds, a slightly modified ARM-PCR procedure. Each of the first two PCR rounds ran for about 10 cycles using multiplex TRBV1-TRBV30 forward primers together with a Cbeta reverse primer. Sample barcodes and Illumina adapters were added in a final 25-cycle PCR using Deep VentR polymerase. Before sequencing, amplicons of 200-500 bp were gel-purified using a QIAquick gel extraction kit. An Illumina HiSeq 2500 was used to sequence the TCRbeta amplicons with 250-bp paired-end reads. The authors' pipeline ran thus. Quality trimming of reads was performed with Trimmomatic v0.33, and paired reads were merged with FLASH v1.2.11 so that full CDR3 sequences could be recovered. V, D and J germline segments were assigned to the rearranged TCRbeta sequences using MiGEC v1.2.1b. Clonotype statistics, along with Shannon-Wiener diversity indices, were calculated using VDJtools v1.0.0. Except for diversity analysis, only the 250 most abundant clonotypes of each sample were used in subsequent analyses to reduce sampling bias. TCRdb trimmed public reads at Q25 via fastp, called clones via MiXCR and kept in-frame beta chains. Under each unique CDR3 protein, matching rows form one entry showing the most common genes and DNA. The V and J calls and clone size come from TCRdb's table, not from the authors' own analysis. This sample holds 60,000 or so distinct CDR3 sequences; about two thirds were observed only once. Clones ranked in the top ten supply approximately 54% of the sample.

Total RNA and DNA were co-extracted from 20-30 mg of bulk tissue with the AllPrep DNA/RNA mini kit, without cell sorting. Between November 2015 and March 2016, several patients in China with histopathologically diagnosed primary liver carcinoma had surgical resection. Patients had chronic HBV infection and were treatment-naive at sampling. Five spatially separated regions were sampled per tumor: superior, inferior, left-lateral and right-lateral poles, plus the tumor centre. More than 75% viable tumor cells were found by histology in every tumor sample. Pieces of fresh tumor and adjacent tissue were cut in half, with one half kept in RNAlater at -80 degrees C and the other half sent for histology. The germline V gene provides CDR1 LGHNA and CDR2 YNFKEQ. The CDR3, cysteine through phenylalanine, is 18 amino acids long. The read is trimmed to its CDR3 DNA, 54 bases read in frame from base 1. The data stem from a study of tumor-infiltrating lymphocytes in primary liver carcinoma (dated by TCRdb to 2015 to 2018). Turning to the overall study: The five patients, three men and two women aged 30 to 69 years, had hepatocellular carcinoma (four) or combined HCC and intrahepatic cholangiocarcinoma (one). Tumors of the five patients were stage T1-T3 N0M0 with maximum diameters of roughly 4 to 11 cm. Samples yielded roughly 3.65 to 7.5 million productive TCRbeta reads; read depth did not differ significantly between tissue types. The study combined TCRbeta repertoire sequencing, expression microarrays and whole-exome sequencing across five regions of each liver tumor, with adjacent normal tissue and blood. TCRbeta repertoire sequencing covered 35 specimens from 5 patients: some 25 tumor regions, 5 adjacent noncancerous liver tissues and 5 peripheral blood samples. To link TCRbeta repertoire diversity to the local molecular phenotype, the 20 to 30 tumor region samples were profiled with Agilent mRNA microarrays. Reproducibility between technical replicate repertoires was high, with correlation coefficients above 0.98 and mean shared-clone rates around 0.88.

Points the paper makes about the study in general: Consistent with antigen-driven expansion, pairs of tumor regions showed higher repertoire overlap (mean about 36%) than either tumor-adjacent pairs (around 17%) or tumor-blood pairs (roughly 15%). Just about 8-25% of top clones turned up in all five regions of a tumor, which suggests spatial heterogeneity among tumor-infiltrating T cells. Compared with blood, tumors had a significantly larger share of the repertoire taken up by the top 250 clones (p = 0.039). With just 4 or 5 patients in the study, the authors point out that the findings should be validated in a larger study. Since the samples were bulk and unsorted, there was no way to compare CD4+ and CD8+ T cell repertoires. Only the TCR beta chain was sequenced, so true repertoire diversity is likely underestimated because unpaired alpha chains were not captured.

The sequence was collected from a man aged 35 to 55 with primary liver carcinoma and hepatitis B virus infection. Sequencing was carried out using liver tumor tissue from sampling region 2. This sample's cell subset or site label indicates: tumor region T2, inferior pole. The chain links TRBV4-2 with TRBJ2-3; the D gene is perhaps TRBD2, on 5 matching bases. The base sequence is TGTGCCAACAGCCAAGTGGCACTTCTAGCAGGAGCAACAGATACGCAGTATTTT. It encodes CANSQVALLAGATDTQYF.